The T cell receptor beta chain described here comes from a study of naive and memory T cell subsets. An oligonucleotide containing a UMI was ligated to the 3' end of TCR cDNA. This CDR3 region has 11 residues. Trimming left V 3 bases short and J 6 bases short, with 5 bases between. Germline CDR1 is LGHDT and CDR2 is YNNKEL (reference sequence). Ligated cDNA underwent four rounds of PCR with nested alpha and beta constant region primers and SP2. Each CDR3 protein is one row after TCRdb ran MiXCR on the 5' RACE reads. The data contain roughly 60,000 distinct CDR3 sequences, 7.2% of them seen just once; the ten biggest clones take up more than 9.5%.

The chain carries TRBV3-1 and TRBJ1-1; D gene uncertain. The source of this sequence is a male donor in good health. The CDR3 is CASSHGAEAFF. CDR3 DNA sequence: TGTGCCAGCAGCCATGGGGCTGAAGCTTTCTTT.